Listed here are 24 T cell receptor beta chains from one sample, sequenced in a study of vaccination effects on CD4 cells after COVID-19. These receptors have no identified antigens. The protocol was immunoSEQ multiplex PCR, while the TCRdb copy is restricted to in-frame clones and leaves out a portion. The table includes 25,000 to 30,000 clones, around 75% detected once. Prior to sequencing, the ViraFEST assay stimulated PBMC with viral peptide pools, which expanded the antigen-specific CD4+ T cells. On approximately day 9 of culture, CD4+ T cells were separated out. Vaccinees lacked prior SARS-CoV-2 infection and tested negative for nucleocapsid antibodies. Source: CD4+ T cells from PBMCs cultured with HCoV-NL63 spike peptides, taken before COVID-19 vaccination. Every receptor here comes from a human donor who received a COVID-19 vaccine.

V gene TRBV30 combines with J gene TRBJ2-2, with a tentative D call TRBD2 (6 bases). V was pared by 2 bases and J by 2 bases, with 21 bases between. The CDR3 extends over 18 amino acids. The germline V gene encodes CDR1 GTSNPN and CDR2 SVGIG (reference sequence). The CDR3 bases are TGTGCCTGGAGTACGTATTTGGGTCTAGCGACCAACACCGGGGAGCTGTTTTTT. Translated: CAWSTYLGLATNTGELFF.

This chain links TRBV10-3 with TRBJ1-1; 10 bases line up with TRBD1. V gave up 5 bases and J gave up 0 bases; unmatched junction bases: 3. Germline values: CDR1 ENHRY, CDR2 SYGVKD. This CDR3 spans 15 amino acids. The CDR3 nucleotides read TGTGCCATCAGTCAGACAGGGGGCGTGAACACTGAAGCTTTCTTT. It translates to CAISQTGGVNTEAFF.

The gene calls are TRBV28 and TRBJ2-3, with D possibly TRBD2 on 6 matching bases. Between the trimmed V and J ends, which lost 4 bases and 2 bases, there was a span of 19 bases. The CDR3 totals 17 residues. The germline V gene has CDR1 MDHEN and CDR2 SYDVKM. This CDR3 is CASSSPGRAGYTDTQYF. CDR3 coding DNA: TGTGCCAGCAGTTCGCCGGGTCGGGCGGGGTACACAGATACGCAGTATTTT. Combining the CDR3 with reference TRBV28 and TRBJ2-3 gives the whole variable domain DVKVTQSSRYLVKRTGEKVFLECVQDMDHENMFWYRQDPGLGLRLIYFSYDVKMKEKGDIPEGYSVSREKKERFSLILESASTNQTSMYLCASSSPGRAGYTDTQYFGPGTRLTVL.

This chain links TRBV20-1 with TRBJ2-3, with TRBD2 matching 10 bases. The CDR3 runs 15 residues. Looked up from germline, CDR1 is DFQATT and CDR2 is SNEGSKA (reference sequence). The J segment lost 5 bases and the V segment lost 3 bases, leaving 8 bases of the junction unmatched. As DNA, the CDR3 is TGCAGTGCTAGTGGCGGAGCGGGGGGGCAAGATACGCAGTATTTT. It is translated as CSASGGAGGQDTQYF.

The chain has TRBV5-8 and TRBJ1-1, with 7 bases aligning to TRBD1. The ends lost 4 bases at V and 11 bases at J; junction bases unmatched: 8. CDR1 and CDR2 from the germline V gene are SGHTS and YDEGEE. The CDR3 has 12 residues. Here the CDR3 reads CASSPWEGAAFF. CDR3 bases: TGTGCCAGCAGCCCTTGGGAGGGGGCCGCTTTCTTT.

This clone was picked up a small number of times. The chain recombines TRBV6-1 with TRBJ1-6; D uncertain. Per germline, CDR1 MNHNS and CDR2 SASEGT. The CDR3 extends over 15 amino acids. V dropped 2 bases and J dropped 7 bases, with 12 bases sitting between them. The DNA for the CDR3 is TGTGCCAGCAGTGAAACCCCTGACGGAAATTCACCCCTCCACTTT. It translates to CASSETPDGNSPLHF.

This chain links TRBV9 with TRBJ1-2; unclear D gene. Trimming removed 0 bases from V and 0 bases from J, with 9 bases in between. CDR3 length: 15 amino acids. The germline V gene encodes CDR1 SGDLS and CDR2 YYNGEE. The CDR3 region is CASSVGSLANYGYTF. The CDR3 bases are TGTGCCAGCAGCGTAGGCTCTCTAGCTAACTATGGCTACACCTTC.

The chain uses TRBV3-1 (or the pseudogene TRBV3-2) and TRBJ1-1; D is unclear. In germline, CDR1 is LGHDT, CDR2 YNNKEL (reference sequence). The CDR3 has 11 residues. V lost 1 base and J 9 bases, leaving 6 bases between the germline ends. The CDR3, as DNA: TGTGCCAGCAGCCAAGCGCAACAAGCTTTCTTT. This translates into CASSQAQQAFF.

In this sample, this clone turned up once. This chain joins TRBV5-1 and TRBJ2-7, with a weak D call TRBD2 (6 bases). Trimming left V 8 bases short and J 2 bases short, with 20 bases between. Germline lookup yields CDR1 SGHRS and CDR2 YFSETQ. This CDR3 is 15 amino acids long. As DNA, the CDR3 is TGCGCCAGTTCCGCTGCGGGGTCGGGCCCCTACGAGCAGTACTTC. Its protein product is CASSAAGSGPYEQYF. Full variable domain (remainder filled in from reference TRBV5-1 and TRBJ2-7): KAGVTQTPRYLIKTRGQQVTLSCSPISGHRSVSWYQQTPGQGLQFLFEYFSETQRNKGNFPGRFSGRQFSNSRSEMNVSTLELGDSALYLCASSAAGSGPYEQYFGPGTRLTVT.

This rearrangement joins TRBV7-2 to TRBJ2-7, with a tentative D call TRBD2 (6 bases). The germline gives CDR1 SGHTA, CDR2 FQGNSA. CDR3 size: 16 residues. Trimming left V 2 bases short and J 4 bases short, with 18 bases between. The CDR3, as DNA: TGTGCCAGCAGCTTAAGCCGCCGCGGGATGCCTTACGAGCAGTACTTC. It specifies CASSLSRRGMPYEQYF.

This clone was detected a few times. The chain links TRBV28 to TRBJ1-2, with D unresolved. V dropped 8 bases and J dropped 4 bases, with 8 bases sitting between them. CDR1 and CDR2 from the germline V gene are MDHEN and SYDVKM. The CDR3 covers 11 residues. CDR3 in DNA: TGTGCCAGCGCTGCCCTCTATGGCTACACCTTC. It codes for CASAALYGYTF.

This sequence joins TRBV3-1 (or the pseudogene TRBV3-2) and TRBJ2-3; D gene ambiguous. The CDR3 sequence is 13 residues long. Germline V gene sequence: CDR1 LGHDT, CDR2 YNNKEL (reference sequence). V was clipped by 3 bases and J by 6 bases, with 10 bases between them. The CDR3 spells CASSQNVGDTQYF. Written as DNA, the CDR3 is TGTGCCAGCAGCCAGAATGTTGGGGATACGCAGTATTTT.

The chain employs TRBV15 and TRBJ1-3; D is perhaps TRBD1 (5 bases). Trimming pared 1 base from V and 2 bases from J, leaving 15 bases between. Germline CDR1 is LNHNV and CDR2 is YYDKDF (reference sequence). CDR3 length: 17 residues. In DNA, the CDR3 is TGTGCCACCAGCAGAGGATTCGTGGGGGGAACTGGAAACACCATATATTTT. Amino acids: CATSRGFVGGTGNTIYF. The full variable domain, its missing parts supplied by reference TRBV15 and TRBJ1-3, is DAMVIQNPRYQVTQFGKPVTLSCSQTLNHNVMYWYQQKSSQAPKLLFHYYDKDFNNEADTPDNFQSRRPNTSFCFLDIRSPGLGDTAMYLCATSRGFVGGTGNTIYFGEGSWLTVV.

V is TRBV20-1 and J is TRBJ2-1, with a tentative D call TRBD1 (6 bases). The V end lost 3 bases, the J end lost 14 bases, and 17 bases lay between the germline ends. The CDR3 runs to 12 residues. CDR1 is DFQATT, CDR2 SNEGSKA, per germline (reference sequence). CDR3 nucleotide sequence: TGCAGTGCTAGTTTACAGGGCAGATTGGAGTTCTTC. This codes for CSASLQGRLEFF.

This clone was observed a few times. The V gene is TRBV19, the J gene TRBJ1-3; 8 bases map to TRBD1. This CDR3 has 14 amino acids. Germline-derived CDR1 and CDR2 are LNHDA and SQIVND (reference sequence). With V trimmed by 9 bases and J by 0 bases, 4 bases remained unmatched. The CDR3 DNA follows: TGTGCCAGCGGACAGGGATTCTCTGGAAACACCATATATTTT. It is translated as CASGQGFSGNTIYF.

The chain combines TRBV27 with TRBJ1-3; D perhaps matches TRBD1 (5 bases). The V end was cut by 8 bases, the J end by 6 bases, with 17 bases between. The CDR3 has 14 amino acids. The germline V gene has CDR1 MNHEY and CDR2 SMNVEV (reference sequence). DNA of the CDR3: TGTGCCAGCCGACCACTAGGGGCCCCAAACACCATATATTTT. Protein: CASRPLGAPNTIYF.

The CDR3 DNA is TGTGCCAGCAGACCAGGGGGCTCGGTACAGCCCCAGCATTTT. This translates into CASRPGGSVQPQHF. The rearrangement links TRBV7-2 to TRBJ1-5; TRBD1 matches at 8 bases. Germline V gives CDR1 SGHTA, CDR2 FQGNSA. The V segment lost 6 bases and the J segment 7 bases; nucleotides outside the gene matches: 8. The CDR3 is made up of 14 amino acids.

The chain carries TRBV4-2 and TRBJ2-7; D not certain. The CDR3 spans 14 residues. Germline loops: CDR1 LGHNA, CDR2 YNFKEQ. Trimming took 1 base from V and 0 from J, leaving 7 bases between them. The CDR3 coding sequence is TGTGCCAGCAGCCAAGGGGCTAGCTCCTACGAGCAGTACTTC. It encodes CASSQGASSYEQYF.

The V gene is TRBV5-1, the J gene TRBJ2-1; no clear D gene. The germline V and J ends were trimmed by 0 bases and 10 bases, with 14 bases remaining between them. The CDR3 runs to 14 residues. Looked up from germline, CDR1 is SGHRS and CDR2 is YFSETQ. CDR3 coding DNA: TGCGCCAGCAGCTTGGGGGCTGGGGTACGGGAGCAGTTCTTC. It specifies CASSLGAGVREQFF.

This clone appeared a single time. The J gene is TRBJ2-7, the V gene TRBV5-4; 10 nucleotides align to TRBD1. The CDR3 contains 13 residues. The J segment lost 7 bases and the V segment lost 5 bases, leaving 6 bases of the junction unmatched. Looked up from germline, CDR1 is SGHNT and CDR2 is YYREEE (reference sequence). The CDR3 region has the DNA TGTGCCAGCAGTACCGACAGGGGGCGAGAGCAGTACTTC. Protein product: CASSTDRGREQYF.

The rearrangement uses TRBV11-2 and TRBJ1-1; D gene ambiguous. V was shortened by 5 bases and J by 11 bases, with 18 bases between the two germline ends. The CDR3 has 13 amino acids. Germline V gives CDR1 SGHAT, CDR2 FQNNGV. The CDR3 DNA reads TGTGCCAGCAGCCTTCGGCCTGAAACGAGGGCTTTCTTT. The encoded protein is CASSLRPETRAFF.

The rearrangement joins TRBV28 to TRBJ1-5; D is undetermined. The CDR3 is 12 amino acids. Germline values: CDR1 MDHEN, CDR2 SYDVKM. The V end lost 3 bases, the J end lost 6 bases, and 6 bases lay between the germline ends. CDR3 loop: CASSFPSQPQHF. The CDR3 nucleotides read TGTGCCAGCAGTTTCCCTAGTCAGCCCCAGCATTTT.

The gene calls are TRBV7-9 and TRBJ1-6; D is undetermined. CDR3 length equals 19 residues. V lost 4 bases to trimming and J lost 3 bases, with 22 bases between them. The germline CDR1 and CDR2 sequences are SEHNR and FQNEAQ (reference sequence). For the CDR3, the DNA is TGTGCCAGCAGCTCACCCGAGAGCTTCAGTTCAGGCTATAATTCACCCCTCCACTTT. Translation gives CASSSPESFSSGYNSPLHF.

The V gene is TRBV28, the J gene TRBJ1-3; possibly TRBD1 for D (5 bases). Germline V gene sequence: CDR1 MDHEN, CDR2 SYDVKM. The CDR3 length is 16 residues. Trimming removed 7 bases from V and 0 bases from J, with 16 bases in between. The CDR3 bases are TGTGCCAGCACCCCCAGTGGGACGGACTCTGGAAACACCATATATTTT. This encodes CASTPSGTDSGNTIYF.